This entry lists 21 T cell receptor beta chains sequenced from one sample in a study of monozygotic twins with inflammatory bowel disease. With the 5' RACE reads reprocessed, TCRdb shows one record per CDR3 protein and no DNA. Its listing shows about 380,000 distinct CDR3 sequences. The sequencing input was blood. The receptor source for this set is a human donor with ulcerative colitis or Crohn's disease, or a healthy co-twin of an affected twin (not recorded which).

V usage is TRBV11-2 and J usage is TRBJ1-5; TCRdb's assignment of TRBD1 cannot be checked, as there is no DNA. Germline CDR1 is SGHAT and CDR2 is FQNNGV. The CDR3 spans 15 residues. The CDR3 is CASSFTQGRGQPQHF.

V and J are TRBV6-4 and TRBJ2-3; lacking DNA, the TRBD1 call made by TCRdb goes unchecked. CDR1 and CDR2 from the germline V gene are MRHNA and SNTAGT. The CDR3 runs to 14 residues. Here the CDR3 reads CASSADRSTVEQYF.

This sequence joins TRBV12-3 or TRBV12-4 and TRBJ2-1; the TRBD2 assignment by TCRdb is unverifiable without DNA. The CDR3 is made up of 16 amino acids. The CDR3: CASSLGASGEYNEQFF.

J is TRBJ2-2 and V is TRBV20-1. Germline V gene sequence: CDR1 DFQATT, CDR2 SNEGSKA (reference sequence). This CDR3 has 13 residues. CDR3 in amino acids: CSASTETTGELFF.

The J gene is TRBJ1-2, the V gene TRBV20-1; TCRdb lists TRBD1, though no DNA is available to test this call. Germline lookup yields CDR1 DFQATT and CDR2 SNEGSKA (reference sequence). The CDR3 runs to 14 residues. CDR3 region: CSASRDNPNYGYTF.

V gene TRBV11-2 combines with J gene TRBJ2-2; TCRdb picks TRBD1, but there is no DNA to check that call. The CDR3 is made up of 15 amino acids. Germline V CDR1 and CDR2: SGHAT, FQNNGV. The CDR3 sequence is CASSMDRGHTGELFF.

The chain recombines TRBV7-9 with TRBJ2-1. The length of the CDR3 is 14 residues. CDR1 is SEHNR and CDR2 is FQNEAQ in the germline V gene (reference sequence). This CDR3 is CASSLVEFYNEQFF.

The chain employs TRBV11-2 and TRBJ2-3; TCRdb reports TRBD2, a call that lacks DNA to check it against. Germline CDR1 and CDR2: SGHAT and FQNNGV. The CDR3 totals 16 residues. Here the CDR3 reads CASSWRLAGTEDTQYF.

The chain couples TRBV20-1 to TRBJ2-1; checking the TCRdb D call of TRBD2 is not possible without DNA. The CDR3 length is 14 residues. Per the germline V gene, CDR1 is DFQATT and CDR2 is SNEGSKA (reference sequence). Here the CDR3 reads CSARELAEGDEQFF.

The chain links TRBV28 to TRBJ2-1; TCRdb returns TRBD1, unconfirmable since there is no DNA. This CDR3 contains 16 residues. Germline V gene lookup returns CDR1 MDHEN and CDR2 SYDVKM. CDR3: CASTPRAGSIDNEQFF.

The rearrangement uses TRBV5-1 and TRBJ1-1. Germline assignment: CDR1 SGHRS and CDR2 YFSETQ. CDR3 length equals 14 residues. CDR3 sequence reads: CASSLLRGNTEAFF.

This sequence joins TRBV6-5 and TRBJ2-5; TCRdb's assignment of TRBD2 cannot be checked, as there is no DNA. Germline CDR1 MNHEY, CDR2 SVGAGI. CDR3 length: 16 residues. The chain's CDR3 is CASSYSLAEIQETQYF.

J is TRBJ2-7 and V is TRBV5-1. The CDR3 length is 14 residues. The germline V gene has CDR1 SGHRS and CDR2 YFSETQ. The CDR3 loop is CASKAWQSSYEQYF. Complete variable domain (other parts from reference TRBV5-1 and TRBJ2-7): KAGVTQTPRYLIKTRGQQVTLSCSPISGHRSVSWYQQTPGQGLQFLFEYFSETQRNKGNFPGRFSGRQFSNSRSEMNVSTLELGDSALYLCASKAWQSSYEQYFGPGTRLTVT.

V and J are TRBV6-1 and TRBJ2-7; the TRBD1 assignment by TCRdb is unverifiable without DNA. Per germline, CDR1 MNHNS and CDR2 SASEGT. This CDR3 comprises 15 residues. CDR3 protein: CATLRRQDNSYEQYF.

This rearrangement joins TRBV29-1 to TRBJ1-2; TCRdb reports TRBD1, a call that lacks DNA to check it against. CDR1 and CDR2 (germline): SQVTM, ANQGSEA. The CDR3 length is 12 residues. The CDR3: CSVEDRVWGYTF. Supplemented by reference TRBV29-1 and TRBJ1-2, the full variable domain reads SAVISQKPSRDICQRGTSLTIQCQVDSQVTMMFWYRQQPGQSLTLIATANQGSEATYESGFVIDKFPISRPNLTFSTLTVSNMSPEDSSIYLCSVEDRVWGYTFGSGTRLTVV.

The V gene is TRBV5-1, the J gene TRBJ1-6; TCRdb proposes TRBD1, but this gene call is untestable without DNA. Germline loops: CDR1 SGHRS, CDR2 YFSETQ. The CDR3 spans 16 residues. CDR3 region: CASSFATGLESSPLHF.

The genes are TRBV7-9 and TRBJ2-1; the TCRdb D gene call, TRBD1, has no DNA to confirm it. The CDR3 loop spans 16 amino acids. CDR1 and CDR2 from the germline V gene are SEHNR and FQNEAQ (reference sequence). CDR3: CASSLAGPTRGNEQFF.

The chain uses TRBV12-3 or TRBV12-4 and TRBJ2-7; TCRdb reports TRBD1, a call that lacks DNA to check it against. The CDR3 spans 12 residues. The CDR3 is CASSPTGTEQYF.

J is TRBJ2-5 and V is TRBV24-1; lacking DNA, the TRBD1 call made by TCRdb goes unchecked. Germline V lookup: CDR1 KGHDR, CDR2 SFDVKD. The CDR3 extends over 15 amino acids. The CDR3 here is CATSVWGDNQETQYF.

The chain is built from TRBV5-1 and TRBJ2-7; lacking DNA, the TRBD2 call made by TCRdb goes unchecked. The CDR3 totals 15 residues. CDR1 SGHRS and CDR2 YFSETQ come from the germline V gene. The CDR3 sequence: CASSLLAGDNYEQYF.

V is TRBV11-3 and J is TRBJ1-4; TCRdb picks TRBD1, but there is no DNA to check that call. From germline, CDR1 is SGHNT and CDR2 YENEEA. This CDR3 region has 23 residues. The CDR3 spells CASSLVFMVEGGITEATNEKLFF.